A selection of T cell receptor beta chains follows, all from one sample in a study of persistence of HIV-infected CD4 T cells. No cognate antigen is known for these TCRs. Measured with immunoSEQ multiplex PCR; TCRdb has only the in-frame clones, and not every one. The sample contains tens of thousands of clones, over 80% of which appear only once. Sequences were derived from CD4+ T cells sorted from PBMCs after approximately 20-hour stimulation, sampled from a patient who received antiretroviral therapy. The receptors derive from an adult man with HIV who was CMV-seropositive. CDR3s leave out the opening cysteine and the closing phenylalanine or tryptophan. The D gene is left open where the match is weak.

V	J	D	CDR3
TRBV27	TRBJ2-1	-	ASRDSGFHKAGNNEQF
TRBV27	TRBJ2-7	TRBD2	ASSPRTSYEQY
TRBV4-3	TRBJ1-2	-	ASSQDRTAPRGYT
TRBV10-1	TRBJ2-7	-	ASSRDGYEQY
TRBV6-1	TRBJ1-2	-	ASSLDGGGFGYT
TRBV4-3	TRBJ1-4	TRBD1	ASSQMTGGLEKLF
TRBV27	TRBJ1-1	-	ASSLRNPNTEAF
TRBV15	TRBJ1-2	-	ATSRDGGYT
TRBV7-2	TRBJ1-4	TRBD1	ASSSLMDRGREKLF
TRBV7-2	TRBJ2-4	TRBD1	ASSLTGNKNIQY
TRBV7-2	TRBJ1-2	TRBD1	ASSLVDRGVWGYT
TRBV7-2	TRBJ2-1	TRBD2	ASSLTVTSDEQF
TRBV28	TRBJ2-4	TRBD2	ASSSLAGGGNIQY
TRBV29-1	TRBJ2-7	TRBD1	SAAQGWNEQY
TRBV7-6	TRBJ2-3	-	ASSLAHLSGTQY
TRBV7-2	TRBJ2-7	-	ASSLGFSHSYEQY
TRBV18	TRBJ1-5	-	ASSPSRVSNQPQH
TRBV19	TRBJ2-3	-	ACTGQPSSTDTQY
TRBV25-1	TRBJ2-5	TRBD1	ASSGVGQGHFQETQY
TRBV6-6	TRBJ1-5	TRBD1	ASSQGTGHNQPQH
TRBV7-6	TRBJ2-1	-	ASSLRSAGQSSYNEQF
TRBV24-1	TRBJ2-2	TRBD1	ATSDSRDRVNTGELF